Listed below are T cell receptor beta chains from one sample, sequenced in a study of T cell responses to AZD1222 COVID-19 vaccine. Some clones are missing from TCRdb's copy, which holds only in-frame ones; the method was immunoSEQ multiplex PCR. This repertoire shows some 170,000 clones, roughly 90% found once; its top ten account for about 4.5%. The sequencing used peripheral blood, collected 28 days after the second AZD1222 dose. The source is an adult who received the AZD1222 COVID-19 vaccine. CDR3s include the opening cysteine and the closing phenylalanine or tryptophan. The D gene is left open where the match is weak. Some rows mark clone size as missing; the rest say once, few, many or name a class of expanded clone.

D	V	size	J	CDR3	DNA
-	TRBV20-1	-	TRBJ2-1	CSARGRNEQFF	TGCAGTGCTAGGGGGCGCAATGAGCAGTTCTTC
TRBD1	TRBV5-1	few	TRBJ2-7	CASRAGTGYEQYF	TGCGCCAGCAGGGCCGGGACAGGCTACGAGCAGTACTTC
TRBD1	TRBV29-1	-	TRBJ1-2	CIVTQGANYGYTF	TGCATCGTAACCCAGGGGGCGAACTATGGCTACACCTTC
-	TRBV20-1	-	TRBJ1-1	CSASEQLLNTEAFF	TGCAGTGCTAGTGAACAGTTACTGAACACTGAAGCTTTCTTT
TRBD2	TRBV11-2	once	TRBJ2-1	CASSPLPGGVYNEQFF	TGTGCCAGCAGTCCCCTCCCGGGGGGGGTCTACAATGAGCAGTTCTTC
-	TRBV19	-	TRBJ1-5	CASSIGRPSGNQPQHF	TGTGCCAGTAGTATAGGTCGCCCGAGTGGGAATCAGCCCCAGCATTTT
TRBD1	TRBV30	few	TRBJ1-2	CAWSRAGGGLNYGYTF	TGTGCCTGGAGTCGGGCAGGGGGAGGCTTAAACTATGGCTACACCTTC
-	TRBV4-3	-	TRBJ2-7	CASSQAPGYEQYF	TGCGCCAGCAGCCAAGCGCCGGGGTACGAGCAGTACTTC
-	TRBV6-1	-	TRBJ1-2	CASSPGQTGYGYTF	TGTGCCAGCAGTCCAGGACAGACTGGCTATGGCTACACCTTC
-	TRBV3-1/TRBV3-2	-	TRBJ2-3	CASSLGTDTQYF	TGTGCCAGCAGCCTAGGCACAGATACGCAGTATTTT
-	TRBV5-5	few	TRBJ1-5	CASSPGGVGTQPQHF	TGTGCCAGCAGCCCTGGGGGGGTCGGGACTCAGCCCCAGCATTTT
-	TRBV4-1	-	TRBJ1-5	CASSQGQPKGNQPQHF	TGCGCCAGCAGCCAAGGGCAGCCTAAGGGCAATCAGCCCCAGCATTTT
TRBD1	TRBV28	-	TRBJ2-7	CASRRWTGSPEDYEQYF	TGTGCCAGCAGGAGGTGGACAGGGAGCCCTGAGGACTACGAGCAGTACTTC
TRBD1	TRBV5-4	-	TRBJ2-5	CASSSGQGNVETQYF	TGTGCCAGCAGCTCCGGACAGGGGAATGTGGAGACCCAGTACTTC
-	TRBV3-1/TRBV3-2	few	TRBJ2-5	CASSPMVQETQYF	TGTGCCAGCAGCCCGATGGTCCAAGAGACCCAGTACTTC
-	TRBV7-6	once	TRBJ1-1	CASSPRAGMNTEAFF	TGTGCCAGCAGCCCTCGGGCAGGGATGAACACTGAAGCTTTCTTT
-	TRBV2	-	TRBJ1-2	CASSNGQYVGYTF	TGTGCCAGCAGTAATGGACAGTACGTTGGCTACACCTTC
TRBD1	TRBV5-1	-	TRBJ1-4	CASSLVPRGRSEKLFF	TGCGCCAGCAGCTTGGTCCCAAGGGGGCGCAGTGAAAAACTGTTTTTT
-	TRBV12-3/TRBV12-4	few	TRBJ1-2	CASSSPGSNGYTF	TGTGCCAGCAGTTCCCCAGGGTCAAATGGCTACACCTTC
-	TRBV21-1	once	TRBJ1-1	CASSAPEGTAFF	TGTGCCAGCAGCGCACCAGAGGGGACGGCTTTCTTT
-	TRBV18	-	TRBJ1-3	CASSPDGFSGNTIYF	TGTGCCAGCTCCCCGGACGGTTTCTCTGGAAACACCATATATTTT
-	TRBV12-5	-	TRBJ1-1	CASGLTSGTEAFF	TGTGCTAGTGGTTTGACCTCGGGGACTGAAGCTTTCTTT
-	TRBV27	-	TRBJ1-6	CASTTLGYNSPLHF	TGTGCCAGCACCACCCTGGGATATAATTCACCCCTCCACTTT
-	TRBV7-2	-	TRBJ1-4	CASSLGGGEGEKLFF	TGTGCCAGCAGCTTAGGGGGCGGGGAAGGGGAAAAACTGTTTTTT
-	TRBV18	-	TRBJ2-7	CASSHDPYEQYF	TGTGCCAGCTCTCACGATCCCTACGAGCAGTACTTC
-	TRBV10-3	-	TRBJ1-4	CAISDPPGGGEEKLFF	TGTGCCATCAGTGATCCCCCGGGGGGGGGCGAAGAAAAACTGTTTTTT